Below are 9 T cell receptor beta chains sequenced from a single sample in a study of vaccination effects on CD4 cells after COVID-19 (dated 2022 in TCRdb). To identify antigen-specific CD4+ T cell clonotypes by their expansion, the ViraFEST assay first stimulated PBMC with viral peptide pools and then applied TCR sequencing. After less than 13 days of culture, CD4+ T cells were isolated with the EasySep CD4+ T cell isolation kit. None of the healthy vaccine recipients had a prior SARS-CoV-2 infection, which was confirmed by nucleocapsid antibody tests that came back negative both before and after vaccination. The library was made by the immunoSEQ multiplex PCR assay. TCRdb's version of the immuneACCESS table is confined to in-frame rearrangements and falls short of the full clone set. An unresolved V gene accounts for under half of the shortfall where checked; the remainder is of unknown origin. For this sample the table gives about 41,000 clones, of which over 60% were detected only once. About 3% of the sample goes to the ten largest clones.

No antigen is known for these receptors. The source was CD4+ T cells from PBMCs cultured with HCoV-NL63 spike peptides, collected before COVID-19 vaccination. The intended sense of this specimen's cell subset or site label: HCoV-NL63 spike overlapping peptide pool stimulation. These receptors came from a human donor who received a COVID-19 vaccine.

CDR3 in amino acids: CASSQEPGQRDYGYTF. The CDR3, as DNA: TGCGCCAGCAGCCAAGAACCGGGACAGAGGGACTATGGCTACACCTTC. The V and J genes are TRBV4-1 and TRBJ1-2; 7 positions agree with TRBD1. Trimming took 0 bases from V and 3 from J; bases not matched to a gene: 7. This CDR3 spans 16 amino acids. Germline-derived CDR1 and CDR2 are MGHRA and YSYEKL.

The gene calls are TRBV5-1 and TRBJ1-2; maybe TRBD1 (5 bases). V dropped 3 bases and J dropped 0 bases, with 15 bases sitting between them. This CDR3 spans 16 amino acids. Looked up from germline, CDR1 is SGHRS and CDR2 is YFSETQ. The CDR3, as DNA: TGCGCCAGCAGCTCCCATGGGGGAGGTTCTAACTATGGCTACACCTTC. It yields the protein CASSSHGGGSNYGYTF. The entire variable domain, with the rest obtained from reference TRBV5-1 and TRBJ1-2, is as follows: KAGVTQTPRYLIKTRGQQVTLSCSPISGHRSVSWYQQTPGQGLQFLFEYFSETQRNKGNFPGRFSGRQFSNSRSEMNVSTLELGDSALYLCASSSHGGGSNYGYTFGSGTRLTVV.

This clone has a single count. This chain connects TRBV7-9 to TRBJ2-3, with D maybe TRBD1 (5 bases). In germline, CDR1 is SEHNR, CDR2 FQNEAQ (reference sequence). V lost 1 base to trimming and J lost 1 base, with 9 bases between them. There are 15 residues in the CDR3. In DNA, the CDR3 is TGTGCCAGCAGCTTAGATGGGGCCCGCACAGATACGCAGTATTTT. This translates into CASSLDGARTDTQYF.

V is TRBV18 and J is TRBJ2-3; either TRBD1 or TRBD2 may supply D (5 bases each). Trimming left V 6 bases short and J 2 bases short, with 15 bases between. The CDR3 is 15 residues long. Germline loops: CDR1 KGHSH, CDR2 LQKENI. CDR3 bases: TGTGCCAGCTCGGGACCAAATGCCGTCACAGATACGCAGTATTTT. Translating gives CASSGPNAVTDTQYF.

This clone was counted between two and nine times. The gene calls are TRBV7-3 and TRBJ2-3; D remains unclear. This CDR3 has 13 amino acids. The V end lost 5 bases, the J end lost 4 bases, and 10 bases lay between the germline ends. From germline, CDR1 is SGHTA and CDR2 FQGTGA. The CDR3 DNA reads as TGTGCCAGCAGCCGACACTCGGCAGATACGCAGTATTTT. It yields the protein CASSRHSADTQYF.

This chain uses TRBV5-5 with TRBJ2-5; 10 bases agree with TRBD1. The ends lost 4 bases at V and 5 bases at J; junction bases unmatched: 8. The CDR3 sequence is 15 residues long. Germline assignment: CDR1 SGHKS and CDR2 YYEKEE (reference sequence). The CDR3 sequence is CASSARQGATETQYF. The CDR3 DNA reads TGTGCCAGCAGCGCGAGACAGGGGGCTACGGAGACCCAGTACTTC.

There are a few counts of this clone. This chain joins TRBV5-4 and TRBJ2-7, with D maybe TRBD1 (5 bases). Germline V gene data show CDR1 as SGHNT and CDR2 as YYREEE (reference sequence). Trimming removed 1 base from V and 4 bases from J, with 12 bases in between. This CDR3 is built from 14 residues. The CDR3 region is CASSLNRKMYEQYV. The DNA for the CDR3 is TGTGCCAGCAGCTTGAACAGGAAAATGTACGAGCAGTACGTC.

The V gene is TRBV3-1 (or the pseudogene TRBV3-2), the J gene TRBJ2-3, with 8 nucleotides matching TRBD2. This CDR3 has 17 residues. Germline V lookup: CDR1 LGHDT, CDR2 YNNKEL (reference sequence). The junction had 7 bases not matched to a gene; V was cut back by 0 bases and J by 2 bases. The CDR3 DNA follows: TGTGCCAGCAGCCAAGATATAACGGGGGGGCCCACAGATACGCAGTATTTT. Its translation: CASSQDITGGPTDTQYF.

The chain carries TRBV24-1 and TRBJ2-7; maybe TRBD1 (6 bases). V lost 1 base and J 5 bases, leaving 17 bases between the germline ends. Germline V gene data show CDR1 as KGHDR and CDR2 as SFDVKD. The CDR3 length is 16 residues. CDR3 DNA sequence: TGTGCCACCAGTGATTTTCGGCGTACAGGGTCCAACGAGCAGTACGTC. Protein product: CATSDFRRTGSNEQYV.